Listed below are T cell receptor beta chains from one sample, sequenced in a study of human T cells and chemical hapten exposure. TCRdb itself ran the RACE reads through MiXCR, one entry per CDR3 protein. The top ten hold around 6.1% of the sample, which has hundreds of thousands of distinct CDR3 sequences, over 6% seen once. The source was whole blood, collected in connection with sensitization to the hapten diphenylcyclopropenone (DPC). Receptors were obtained from a young woman with alopecia areata. Some clones in this sample may be carry-over from other donors' samples. Each CDR3 is given with its conserved first and last residue. A D gene is named only where the DNA matches it firmly. Not all rows give a size; the values are once, few, many and, for expanded clones, a class.

CASRLPGQLSTDTQYF,TGTGCCAGCAGGTTGCCGGGACAGTTGAGCACAGATACGCAGTATTTT,many,TRBV5-5,TRBJ2-3,TRBD1
CAISPRRVDEQYF,TGTGCCATCAGCCCCCGGCGGGTGGATGAGCAGTACTTC,.,TRBV10-3,TRBJ2-7,.
CASSGGLTNEKLFF,TGTGCCAGCAGCGGGGGGTTAACTAATGAAAAACTGTTTTTT,few,TRBV7-9,TRBJ1-4,.
CASSATGPPDTQYF,TGTGCCAGCAGTGCGACAGGGCCCCCAGATACGCAGTATTTT,.,TRBV7-6,TRBJ2-3,TRBD1
CASSRGETTGYTF,TGTGCCAGCAGTCGAGGAGAAACAACCGGCTACACCTTC,few,TRBV7-2,TRBJ1-2,.
CASRLADSTDTQYF,TGTGCCAGCAGACTGGCGGACAGCACAGATACGCAGTATTTT,.,TRBV11-2,TRBJ2-3,.
CASSPLEGSEQFF,TGTGCCAGCAGTCCCCTAGAGGGAAGTGAGCAGTTCTTC,many,TRBV12-3/TRBV12-4,TRBJ2-1,.
CASSPRGAGAPYNEQFF,TGTGCCAGCAGCCCAAGGGGAGCGGGGGCCCCCTACAATGAGCAGTTCTTC,many,TRBV3-1,TRBJ2-1,TRBD2
CASSSEPGQQTEKLFF,TGCGCCAGCAGCTCTGAACCGGGACAGCAGACTGAAAAACTGTTTTTT,many,TRBV5-1,TRBJ1-4,TRBD1
CASSLAVTGLAGGDTQYF,TGTGCCAGCAGCTTAGCGGTCACGGGACTAGCGGGGGGAGATACGCAGTATTTT,few,TRBV11-2,TRBJ2-3,TRBD2
CASSYSFLETTEAFF,TGTGCCAGCAGTTACTCGTTTCTGGAGACAACTGAAGCTTTCTTT,many,TRBV6-5,TRBJ1-1,.
CASSSGQGDFQPQHF,TGTGCCAGCAGTTCCGGACAGGGGGACTTTCAGCCCCAGCATTTT,many,TRBV6-2/TRBV6-3,TRBJ1-5,TRBD1
CASRRQPGGSYEQYF,TGTGCCAGCAGGAGACAGCCCGGTGGGTCTTACGAGCAGTACTTC,.,TRBV2,TRBJ2-7,.
CASSLALSSGEVDYGYTF,TGCGCCAGCAGCTTGGCCTTGTCATCCGGGGAAGTCGACTATGGCTACACCTTC,few,TRBV5-1,TRBJ1-2,.
CASSLSSGWSDGYTF,TGTGCCAGCAGCTTATCTTCAGGATGGTCGGATGGCTACACCTTC,.,TRBV7-2,TRBJ1-2,.
CASSQTRANSPLHF,TGTGCCAGCAGCCAGACCCGGGCGAATTCACCCCTCCACTTT,.,TRBV14,TRBJ1-6,.